Listed here are 14 T cell receptor beta chains from one sample, sequenced in a study of cytomegalovirus exposure and HLA in healthy donors. PCR was performed using 60 Vbeta and 13 Jbeta primers. Assay: immunoSEQ multiplex PCR; the TCRdb copy retains only in-frame clones and omits some. Counted here are approximately 150,000 clones, about four fifths occurring once; the ten biggest clones make up approximately 4.5%. Material: PBMCs. The origin of the receptors is a man aged 25-45 years in good health and CMV-seronegative.

This chain connects TRBV6-5 to TRBJ1-5; 10 positions agree with TRBD1. The CDR3 is 15 residues long. Germline lookup yields CDR1 MNHEY and CDR2 SVGAGI. The junction had 7 bases not matched to a gene; V was cut back by 6 bases and J by 5 bases. CDR3 DNA: TGTGCCAGCAGGGGGACAGGGGATTTCGATCAGCCCCAGCATTTT. Residues: CASRGTGDFDQPQHF.

The rearrangement uses TRBV6-1 and TRBJ2-7; D perhaps matches TRBD1 (5 bases). V lost 2 bases and J 1 base, leaving 9 bases between the germline ends. The CDR3 is made up of 14 amino acids. Germline loops: CDR1 MNHNS, CDR2 SASEGT. The CDR3 DNA follows: TGTGCCAGCAGTGAACGACAGTTTTCCTACGAGCAGTACTTC. It translates to CASSERQFSYEQYF.

This clone was observed a few times. This chain connects TRBV19 to TRBJ1-1; the D is unclear. CDR1 and CDR2 (germline): LNHDA, SQIVND (reference sequence). The V end lost 4 bases, the J end lost 4 bases, and 7 bases lay between the germline ends. The CDR3 runs to 12 residues. CDR3: CASSRTLTEAFF. The CDR3 region has the DNA TGTGCCAGTAGTAGAACTCTCACTGAAGCTTTCTTT.

This clone has a single count. This chain connects TRBV7-9 to TRBJ1-5; D not certain. V lost 7 bases and J 5 bases, leaving 15 bases between the germline ends. The germline CDR1 and CDR2 sequences are SEHNR and FQNEAQ (reference sequence). This CDR3 region has 14 residues. The CDR3 region has the DNA TGTGCCAGCACCCCCACCGGAGACCATCAGCCCCAGCATTTT. Translating it yields CASTPTGDHQPQHF. The full variable domain, its missing parts supplied by reference TRBV7-9 and TRBJ1-5, is DTGVSQNPRHKITKRGQNVTFRCDPISEHNRLYWYRQTLGQGPEFLTYFQNEAQLEKSRLLSDRFSAERPKGSFSTLEIQRTEQGDSAMYLCASTPTGDHQPQHFGDGTRLSIL.

The chain uses TRBV9 and TRBJ2-7; TRBD1 might be the D (6 bases). The germline CDR1 and CDR2 sequences are SGDLS and YYNGEE. CDR3 length equals 13 residues. With 4 bases removed from V and 1 base from J, the gap between germline ends came to 9 bases. The chain's CDR3 is CASSFGTSYEQYF. CDR3 coding DNA: TGTGCCAGCAGCTTCGGGACATCCTACGAGCAGTACTTC.

The chain recombines TRBV27 with TRBJ1-5; the match to TRBD1 covers 8 bases. Losses at the gene ends were 4 bases for V and 5 bases for J; bases not matched to a gene: 7. Germline-derived CDR1 and CDR2 are MNHEY and SMNVEV (reference sequence). This CDR3 is built from 15 residues. The CDR3 nucleotides are TGTGCCAGCAGTTCCCGACAGGGGTTGGATCAGCCCCAGCATTTT. It yields the protein CASSSRQGLDQPQHF.

The gene calls are TRBV28 and TRBJ2-1; D gene unclear. The CDR3 extends over 12 amino acids. V was shortened by 6 bases and J by 9 bases, with 12 bases between the two germline ends. CDR1 and CDR2 from the germline V gene are MDHEN and SYDVKM. The CDR3 sequence is CASRDGTGEQFF. The DNA for the CDR3 is TGTGCCAGCAGGGATGGTACGGGTGAGCAGTTCTTC.

V and J are TRBV6-5 and TRBJ1-2; D remains ambiguous. This CDR3 is 15 amino acids long. The V end was cut by 2 bases, the J end by 1 base, with 11 bases between. The germline V gene encodes CDR1 MNHEY and CDR2 SVGAGI. The CDR3 nucleotides are TGTGCCAGCAGTTACCAAAAGGCGGATAACTATGGCTACACCTTC. It codes for CASSYQKADNYGYTF.

The V call is TRBV7-2, the J call TRBJ2-3, with 8 bases lining up with TRBD2. Germline V gene sequence: CDR1 SGHTA, CDR2 FQGNSA. Trimming took 0 bases from V and 1 from J; bases not matched to a gene: 6. There are 17 residues in the CDR3. This CDR3 reads CASSLAVSGGGTDTQYF. In DNA, the CDR3 is TGTGCCAGCAGCTTAGCTGTCAGCGGGGGCGGCACAGATACGCAGTATTTT. Complete variable domain (other parts from reference TRBV7-2 and TRBJ2-3): GAGVSQSPSNKVTEKGKDVELRCDPISGHTALYWYRQSLGQGLEFLIYFQGNSAPDKSGLPSDRFSAERTGGSVSTLTIQRTQQEDSAVYLCASSLAVSGGGTDTQYFGPGTRLTVL.

The chain has TRBV25-1 and TRBJ1-2; TRBD1 might be the D (5 bases). Germline V gene data show CDR1 as MGHDK and CDR2 as SYGVNS. The CDR3 is made up of 13 amino acids. Trimming removed 2 bases at V and 6 bases at J, with 10 bases between. CDR3 in DNA: TGTGCCAGCAGTGAAATGGGCAGGGATGGCTACACCTTC. Translation: CASSEMGRDGYTF.

This clone was seen more than once but under ten times. Without the conserved terminal phenylalanine or tryptophan, this CDR3 likely stems from a read error. Because the CDR3's place on the DNA is in doubt, the DNA is left out and the CDR3 is given as listed by TCRdb. The V and J genes are TRBV10-3 and TRBJ1-4. Counting both end residues, the CDR3 totals 11 amino acids. Germline-derived CDR1 and CDR2 are ENHRY and SYGVKD. Here the CDR3 reads CAISEIRPGGH.

This rearrangement joins TRBV27 to TRBJ1-5, with D perhaps matching TRBD1 (5 bases). Germline CDR1 MNHEY, CDR2 SMNVEV (reference sequence). The CDR3 loop spans 12 amino acids. Trimming stripped 5 bases from V and 6 bases from J, with 8 bases between. In nucleotides, the CDR3 is TGTGCCAGCAGTCCCGGGGGTCAGCCCCAGCATTTT. This translates into CASSPGGQPQHF.

This clone has more than one count but fewer than ten. The chain is built from TRBV5-6 and TRBJ1-2, with no clear D. The CDR3 sequence is 18 residues long. The germline V and J ends were trimmed by 0 bases and 8 bases, with 26 bases remaining between them. From germline, CDR1 is SGHDT and CDR2 YYEEEE. The CDR3 is CASSLGQIRLTMERGYTF. DNA of the CDR3: TGTGCCAGCAGCTTGGGCCAGATACGCCTAACTATGGAACGGGGCTACACCTTC.

The chain is built from TRBV11-3 and TRBJ2-7; D may be TRBD2 (6 bases). Germline V gene lookup returns CDR1 SGHNT and CDR2 YENEEA. The V and J ends lost 2 bases and 6 bases respectively, with 11 bases between them. CDR3 length: 13 amino acids. The CDR3 spells CASSLTGVAEQYF. CDR3 coding DNA: TGTGCCAGCAGCTTAACGGGAGTGGCCGAGCAGTACTTC.